This T cell receptor (beta chain) was sequenced for a study of cytomegalovirus exposure and HLA in healthy donors. General study results and limits: The study flagged 150 to 200 TCR beta chains as cytomegalovirus-associated. Accounts indicate the classifier identified cytomegalovirus status with strong specificity and sensitivity.

Trimming stripped 2 bases from V and 0 bases from J, with 9 bases between. Germline values: CDR1 SGHRS, CDR2 YFSETQ. The CDR3 covers 15 residues. This table comes from immunoSEQ multiplex PCR, and its TCRdb copy is limited to in-frame clones, with some not included. The table has some 76,000 clones, nearly 95% seen once. As for this clone: Its antigen remains unidentified.

The V and J genes are TRBV5-1 and TRBJ2-1; unclear D gene. This clonotype was sampled from a young woman in good health and CMV-seronegative. Sequenced sample: PBMCs. Here the CDR3 DNA reads TGCGCCAGCAGCTTCGATCCGAGCTCCTACAATGAGCAGTTCTTC. Translation gives CASSFDPSSYNEQFF.